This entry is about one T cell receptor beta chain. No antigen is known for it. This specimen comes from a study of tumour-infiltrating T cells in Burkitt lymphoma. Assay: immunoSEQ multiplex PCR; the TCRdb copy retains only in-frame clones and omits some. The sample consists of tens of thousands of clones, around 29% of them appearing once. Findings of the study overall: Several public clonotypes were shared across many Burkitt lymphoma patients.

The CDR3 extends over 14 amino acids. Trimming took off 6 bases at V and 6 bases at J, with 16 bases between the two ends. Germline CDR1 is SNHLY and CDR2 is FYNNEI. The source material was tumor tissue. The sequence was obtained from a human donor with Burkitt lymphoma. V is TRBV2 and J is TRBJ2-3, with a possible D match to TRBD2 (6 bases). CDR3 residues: CASREGAGGDTQYF. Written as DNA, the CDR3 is TGTGCCAGCAGGGAGGGAGCAGGTGGGGATACGCAGTATTTT.